These 9 T cell receptor beta chains were all obtained from the same sample, sequenced in a study of blood T cell repertoires in COVID-19. TCRdb's copy holds only in-frame clones and misses some; the assay was immunoSEQ multiplex PCR. The table lists just under 50,000 clones, more than 75% of them singletons. The specimen sequenced was peripheral blood. These receptors all come from a human donor in a cohort sampled during active COVID-19.

This chain connects TRBV20-1 to TRBJ2-7; D remains ambiguous. V dropped 7 bases and J dropped 4 bases, with 8 bases sitting between them. Germline assignment: CDR1 DFQATT and CDR2 SNEGSKA (reference sequence). The CDR3 totals 10 residues. CDR3 DNA: TGCAGTGTTTTGAGGTACGAGCAGTACTTC. Residues: CSVLRYEQYF.

The rearrangement uses TRBV28 and TRBJ1-5; D is ambiguous. The germline CDR1 and CDR2 sequences are MDHEN and SYDVKM. V shed 4 bases and J shed 4 bases, with 5 bases lying between them. The CDR3 is made up of 12 amino acids. CDR3 DNA sequence: TGTGCCAGCAGTTACAGTAATCAGCCCCAGCATTTT. Its protein is CASSYSNQPQHF.

The chain uses TRBV15 and TRBJ1-2; a weak D match, TRBD1 (5 bases). The CDR3 is 14 amino acids. V lost 0 bases and J 8 bases, leaving 13 bases between the germline ends. CDR1 and CDR2 (germline): LNHNV, YYDKDF (reference sequence). The CDR3 reads CATSRDQGFYGYTF. The CDR3 DNA sequence: TGTGCCACCAGCAGAGATCAGGGATTCTACGGCTACACCTTC.

V gene TRBV19 combines with J gene TRBJ1-2; a possible D gene is TRBD1 (6 bases). CDR1 LNHDA and CDR2 SQIVND come from the germline V gene (reference sequence). CDR3 length equals 15 residues. V was trimmed by 3 bases and J by 4 bases, leaving 15 bases between them. The CDR3 bases are TGTGCCAGTAGTATTGGGGGGAGGGGGGCCTATGGCTACACCTTC. It translates to CASSIGGRGAYGYTF.

J is TRBJ2-1 and V is TRBV14; 15 bases map to TRBD2. The germline V gene has CDR1 SGHDN and CDR2 FVKESK. This CDR3 region has 17 residues. V was clipped by 2 bases and J by 10 bases; unmatched bases: 9. The CDR3 DNA reads as TGTGCCAGCAGCCAATCCCGGACTAGCGGGAGGGTGGACGAGCAGTTCTTC. Amino acid sequence: CASSQSRTSGRVDEQFF.

CDR3 protein: CASSLGGLTFSTDTQYF. The CDR3 nucleotides are TGTGCCAGCAGTCTAGGGGGACTAACGTTTAGCACAGATACGCAGTATTTT. The chain joins TRBV2 to TRBJ2-3; D might be TRBD2 (7 bases). V was pared by 5 bases and J by 0 bases, with 18 bases between. Germline CDR1 SNHLY, CDR2 FYNNEI. The CDR3 length is 17 residues.

This clone was seen once. The chain combines TRBV6-1 with TRBJ1-5; 8 nucleotides agree with TRBD1. The CDR3 totals 15 residues. CDR1 is MNHNS and CDR2 is SASEGT in the germline V gene. J gave up 7 bases and V 0 bases, and 5 bases lay outside the gene matches. CDR3 sequence (DNA): TGTGCCAGCAGTGAAGCGCGGACAGGGCGACAGCCCCAGCATTTT. Protein: CASSEARTGRQPQHF.

V and J are TRBV2 and TRBJ2-1, with 8 bases matching TRBD1. Germline V gene lookup returns CDR1 SNHLY and CDR2 FYNNEI. The J segment lost 9 bases and the V segment lost 7 bases, leaving 14 bases of the junction unmatched. CDR3 length: 15 amino acids. CDR3 amino acids: CASTRPGQGLTEQFF. Here the CDR3 DNA reads TGTGCCAGCACCAGACCTGGACAGGGTTTAACTGAGCAGTTCTTC.

The chain employs TRBV6-5 and TRBJ2-7, with 12 bases lining up with TRBD2. Germline CDR1 MNHEY, CDR2 SVGAGI. This CDR3 contains 15 residues. Trimming removed 4 bases from V and 4 bases from J; junction bases left unmatched: 5. This CDR3 reads CASSSLLAGGYEQYF. In DNA form, the CDR3 reads TGTGCCAGCAGTTCCCTGCTAGCGGGAGGGTACGAGCAGTACTTC.